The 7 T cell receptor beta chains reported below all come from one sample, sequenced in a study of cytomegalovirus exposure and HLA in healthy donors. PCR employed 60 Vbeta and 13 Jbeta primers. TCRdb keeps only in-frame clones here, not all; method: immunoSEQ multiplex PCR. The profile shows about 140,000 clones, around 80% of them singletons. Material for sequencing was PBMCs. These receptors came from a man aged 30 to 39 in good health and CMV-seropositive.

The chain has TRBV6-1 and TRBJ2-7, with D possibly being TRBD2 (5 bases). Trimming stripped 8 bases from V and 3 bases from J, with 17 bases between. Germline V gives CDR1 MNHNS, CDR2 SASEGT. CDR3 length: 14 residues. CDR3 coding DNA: TGTGCCAGCCGGCAATCGAGGGAATACTACGAGCAGTACTTC. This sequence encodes CASRQSREYYEQYF.

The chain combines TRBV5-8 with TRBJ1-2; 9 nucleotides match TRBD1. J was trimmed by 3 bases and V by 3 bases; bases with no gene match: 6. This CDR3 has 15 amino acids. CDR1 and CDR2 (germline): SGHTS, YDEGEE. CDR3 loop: CASSWGQGFDYGYTF. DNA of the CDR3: TGTGCCAGCAGCTGGGGACAGGGTTTCGACTATGGCTACACCTTC.

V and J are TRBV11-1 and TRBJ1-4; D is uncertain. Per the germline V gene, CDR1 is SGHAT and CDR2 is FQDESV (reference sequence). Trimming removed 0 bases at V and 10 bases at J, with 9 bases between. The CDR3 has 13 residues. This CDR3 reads CASSLAGRGKLFF. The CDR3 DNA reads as TGTGCCAGCAGCTTAGCAGGGAGAGGAAAACTGTTTTTT. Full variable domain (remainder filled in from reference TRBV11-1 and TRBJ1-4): EAEVAQSPRYKITEKSQAVAFWCDPISGHATLYWYRQILGQGPELLVQFQDESVVDDSQLPKDRFSAERLKGVDSTLKIQPAELGDSAMYLCASSLAGRGKLFFGSGTQLSVL.

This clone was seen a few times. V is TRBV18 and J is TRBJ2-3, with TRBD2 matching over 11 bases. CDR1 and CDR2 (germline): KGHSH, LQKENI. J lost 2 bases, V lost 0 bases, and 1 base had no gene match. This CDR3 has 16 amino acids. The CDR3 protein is CASSPPGLADTDTQYF. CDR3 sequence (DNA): TGTGCCAGCTCACCACCGGGACTAGCGGACACAGATACGCAGTATTTT.

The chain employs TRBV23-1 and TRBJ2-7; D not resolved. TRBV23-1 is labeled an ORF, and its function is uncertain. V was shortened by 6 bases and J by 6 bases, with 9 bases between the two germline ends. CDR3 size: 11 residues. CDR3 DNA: TGCGCCAGCAGAATTTTATCCGAGCAGTACTTC. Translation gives CASRILSEQYF.

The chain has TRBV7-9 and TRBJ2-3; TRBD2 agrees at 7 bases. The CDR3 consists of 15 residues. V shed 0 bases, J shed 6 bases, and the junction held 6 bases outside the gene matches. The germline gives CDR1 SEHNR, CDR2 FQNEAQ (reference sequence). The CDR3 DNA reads TGTGCCAGCAGCTTAGCGGGAGGGCCCGACGATACGCAGTATTTT. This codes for CASSLAGGPDDTQYF.

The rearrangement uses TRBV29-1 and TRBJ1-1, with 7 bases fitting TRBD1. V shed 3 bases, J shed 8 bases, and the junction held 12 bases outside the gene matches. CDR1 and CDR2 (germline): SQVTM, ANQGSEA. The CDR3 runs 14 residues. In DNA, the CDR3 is TGCAGCGTTGAGTATGAAGGGGGCGGACGGGAAGCTTTCTTT. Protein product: CSVEYEGGGREAFF.